This TCR beta chain was retrieved from a study of T-cell reconstitution after alpha-beta-depleted transplantation in children. Study-level points and caveats: From surviving recipient T cells and thymic progenitors came the high day-60 TCRbeta diversity observed in some patients. The main origin of T-cell counts and diversity one year after transplant was newly produced T cells. By about two months after transplant, alpha-beta T cells reportedly arose from several hundred graft clones that had expanded.

This clonotype is labeled medium-sized. What it recognizes is unknown. The CDR3 consists of 16 residues. V lost 5 bases, J lost 2 bases, and 11 bases stayed unmatched. Unique molecular identifiers were incorporated when the TCRbeta library was constructed. TCRdb independently ran MiXCR on the PCR reads; one entry per CDR3 protein. The sample contains under 5,000 distinct CDR3 sequences, 6% to 7.5% of which appear only once. The sequencing here drew on PBMCs, mostly from graft donor cells, taken 60 days after TCRalphabeta/CD19-depleted stem cell transplant. The receptor's source is a boy younger than two who had a stem cell transplant for SCID, so the T cells may come from the graft donor. This chain links TRBV12-3 or TRBV12-4 with TRBJ2-5; 7 nucleotides match TRBD1. DNA of the CDR3: TGTGCCAGCAGTCCGGGCGGCAGGGGGTTTCAAGAGACCCAGTACTTC. Amino acid sequence: CASSPGGRGFQETQYF.